The 2 T cell receptor beta chains below come from one sample, sequenced in a study of blood T cell repertoires in COVID-19. TCRdb's copy holds only in-frame clones and misses some; the assay was immunoSEQ multiplex PCR. The sample holds some 350,000 clones; around 91% are singletons and the top ten take less than 3.5%. The sequenced sample was peripheral blood. The receptors were gathered from a woman under 30 who had recovered from COVID-19.

This clone showed up just once. The V gene is TRBV12-3 or TRBV12-4, the J gene TRBJ1-1; 7 positions match TRBD1. Germline trimming cut 10 bases from V and 8 bases from J; bases unmatched to any gene: 13. The CDR3 is 13 amino acids. The CDR3 is CATKGQLTSEAFF. Written as DNA, the CDR3 is TGTGCCACCAAGGGACAGCTGACCTCCGAAGCTTTCTTT.

The chain carries TRBV20-1 and TRBJ2-5; 10 bases agree with TRBD2. V dropped 3 bases and J dropped 1; count of bases not matched to a gene: 2. The CDR3 is 14 residues long. CDR1 and CDR2 (germline): DFQATT, SNEGSKA (reference sequence). The CDR3 sequence: CSASSGRIQETQYF. Here the CDR3 DNA reads TGCAGTGCTAGTAGCGGGAGGATCCAAGAGACCCAGTACTTC.